This is a list of T cell receptor beta chains from one sample in a study of cytomegalovirus exposure and HLA in healthy donors. This table comes from immunoSEQ multiplex PCR, and its TCRdb copy is limited to in-frame clones, with some not included. The table records about 48,000 clones, 88% of them present only once. Sequenced material: PBMCs. The receptors derive from a woman aged 30 to 39 in good health and CMV-seronegative. CDR3s include the opening cysteine and the closing phenylalanine or tryptophan. D genes are given only for firm matches. Clone size is given for some rows only: seen once, a few or many times, or a class if the clone is expanded.

length | size | J | D | V | DNA | CDR3
15 | few | TRBJ1-2 | TRBD1 | TRBV27 | TGTGCCAGCAGTTTTGGGACAGGGGCTGGCTATGGCTACACCTTC | CASSFGTGAGYGYTF
15 | - | TRBJ2-5 | TRBD2 | TRBV28 | TGTGCCAGCAGTTTAGGGATCCGGGGGGGAGAGACCCAGTACTTC | CASSLGIRGGETQYF
17 | - | TRBJ2-1 | TRBD2 | TRBV7-9 | TGTGCCAGCAGCCTCAGACTAGCTCCATCGTACTACAATGAGCAGTTCTTC | CASSLRLAPSYYNEQFF
13 | once | TRBJ2-7 | TRBD1 | TRBV29-1 | TGCAGCGCTACTTCCAACAGGGGGTACGAGCAGTACTTC | CSATSNRGYEQYF
15 | - | TRBJ2-7 | - | TRBV7-3 | TGTGCCAGCAGCTATACCGGGTCGACTACGGAGGAGCAGTACTTC | CASSYTGSTTEEQYF
14 | - | TRBJ1-5 | - | TRBV29-1 | TGCAGCGTTGCCCTCCAGGGAGGAGATCAGCCCCAGCATTTT | CSVALQGGDQPQHF
16 | - | TRBJ2-7 | TRBD2 | TRBV9 | TGTGCCAGCAGCGTACACGCTAGCGGGGACGCGTACGAGCAGTACTTC | CASSVHASGDAYEQYF
12 | - | TRBJ2-7 | - | TRBV29-1 | TGCAGCGTTGGAGGTTTAGACTACGAGCAGTACTTC | CSVGGLDYEQYF
15 | - | TRBJ2-1 | TRBD2 | TRBV7-2 | TGTGCCAGCAGCCCGGGACTAGCGGACTACAATGAGCAGTTCTTC | CASSPGLADYNEQFF
12 | - | TRBJ2-5 | - | TRBV10-3 | TGTGCCATCAGCCGACAGAGTGAGACCCAGTACTTC | CAISRQSETQYF
13 | - | TRBJ1-2 | - | TRBV29-1 | TGCAGCGTTGAAAAAATTACTAACTATGGCTACACCTTC | CSVEKITNYGYTF
15 | many | TRBJ1-1 | TRBD1 | TRBV5-5 | TGTGCCAGCAGCAAACCGACAGGGGGCATAACTGAAGCTTTCTTT | CASSKPTGGITEAFF
20 | - | TRBJ2-3 | TRBD2 | TRBV28 | TGTGCCAGCAGTTTATGGCTAGCGGGAGAAGGGTCCTCTAGCACAGATACGCAGTATTTT | CASSLWLAGEGSSSTDTQYF
14 | - | TRBJ2-7 | - | TRBV28 | TGTGCCAGCGTCCGGGGGGCCATCTCCTACGAGCAGTACTTC | CASVRGAISYEQYF
17 | - | TRBJ1-2 | - | TRBV18 | TGTGCCAGCTCACCAGTGGCAGGGTTAGGCGATAACTATGGCTACACCTTC | CASSPVAGLGDNYGYTF
17 | - | TRBJ1-1 | TRBD1 | TRBV11-2 | TGTGCCAGCAGCCCTCCAGGGGGCCCTGGTGTGAACACTGAAGCTTTCTTT | CASSPPGGPGVNTEAFF
14 | - | TRBJ2-5 | - | TRBV7-2 | TGTGCCAGCAGCTCACAGGGCGGGCAAGAGACCCAGTACTTC | CASSSQGGQETQYF
15 | - | TRBJ2-5 | - | TRBV30 | TGTGCCTGGAGTGTACACGGTGGGAGGTGGGAGACCCAGTACTTC | CAWSVHGGRWETQYF
15 | once | TRBJ2-7 | - | TRBV27 | TGTGCCAGCAGTTTAGGTCCAGGTGCCTCCTACGAGCAGTACTTC | CASSLGPGASYEQYF
14 | - | TRBJ2-1 | TRBD1 | TRBV19 | TGTGCCAGTAGCAGGTCGACAGGGGACAATGAGCAGTTCTTC | CASSRSTGDNEQFF
16 | - | TRBJ2-4 | TRBD1 | TRBV27 | TGTGCCAGCAGTTACCGGGACAGGGGCGGTAAAAACATTCAGTACTTC | CASSYRDRGGKNIQYF
15 | - | TRBJ2-7 | TRBD2 | TRBV30 | TGTGCCTCCTCAGGCCCTAGCGGTGAATCCTACGAGCAGTACTTC | CASSGPSGESYEQYF
14 | few | TRBJ2-7 | - | TRBV7-9 | TGTGCCAGCAGTCCTCGTGACAGGACTTACGAGCAGTACTTC | CASSPRDRTYEQYF
15 | - | TRBJ2-2 | - | TRBV27 | TGTGCCAGCAGTTTTGAACAGATCGGCACCGGGGAGCTGTTTTTT | CASSFEQIGTGELFF
14 | - | TRBJ2-3 | TRBD2 | TRBV27 | TGTGCCAGCAGTTCCCCCAAGCGGGAGGGCCCCAAGGATTTT | CASSSPKREGPKDF
13 | - | TRBJ1-5 | - | TRBV15 | TGTGCCACCAGCAGAGGGGGCGGTCAGCCCCAGCATTTT | CATSRGGGQPQHF